Each of the 30 T cell receptor beta chains below was sequenced from the same sample in a study of T cells in localized non-small cell lung cancer. Produced via immunoSEQ multiplex PCR; TCRdb's table is partial and in-frame only. The table shows about 21,000 clones, with around 90% occurring only once. This sample comprised peripheral blood mononuclear cells, obtained before any cancer treatment. The receptors derive from a male donor at least 60 years old with stage II lung adenocarcinoma.

This sequence joins TRBV19 and TRBJ2-7, with D uncertain. Germline V gene sequence: CDR1 LNHDA, CDR2 SQIVND (reference sequence). V was cut by 5 bases and J by 3 bases, with 14 bases left in between. The CDR3 is 14 amino acids. In DNA, the CDR3 is TGTGCCAGTAGTCCGACTCGGACCTTCTACGAGCAGTACTTC. It translates to CASSPTRTFYEQYF.

The chain is built from TRBV7-2 and TRBJ2-3; TRBD2 agrees at 8 bases. V gave up 2 bases and J gave up 1 base; unmatched junction bases: 2. Germline loops: CDR1 SGHTA, CDR2 FQGNSA. The CDR3 covers 15 residues. In nucleotides, the CDR3 is TGTGCCAGCAGCTTAAGCGGGAGAGGCACAGATACGCAGTATTTT. It codes for CASSLSGRGTDTQYF.

The gene calls are TRBV15 and TRBJ2-7; 10 nucleotides line up with TRBD1. Germline CDR1 reads LNHNV; CDR2 reads YYDKDF (reference sequence). CDR3 length: 13 amino acids. The V gene end was trimmed by 5 bases and the J gene end by 2 bases; junction bases not matched to a gene: 0. Here the CDR3 reads CATSGQGAYEQYF. The CDR3 DNA reads as TGTGCCACCAGCGGACAGGGGGCCTACGAGCAGTACTTC.

The J gene is TRBJ2-5, the V gene TRBV5-4; TRBD2 matches 9 bases. V trimming: 0 bases; J trimming: 5 bases; junction bases outside the gene matches: 5. The CDR3 is 15 residues long. Germline lookup yields CDR1 SGHNT and CDR2 YYREEE (reference sequence). The CDR3 reads CASSLGGLARETQYF. Written as DNA, the CDR3 is TGTGCCAGCAGCTTGGGGGGACTAGCTCGGGAGACCCAGTACTTC.

The chain has TRBV28 and TRBJ1-2; the D gene is possibly TRBD1 (5 bases). Trimming took off 4 bases at V and 8 bases at J, with 14 bases between the two ends. The CDR3 length is 13 residues. Germline CDR1 and CDR2: MDHEN and SYDVKM. CDR3 amino acids: CASSWRGIYGYTF. The CDR3 DNA sequence: TGTGCCAGCAGTTGGAGGGGAATTTACGGCTACACCTTC.

This rearrangement joins TRBV28 to TRBJ1-1, with 9 positions matching TRBD1. Germline CDR1 is MDHEN and CDR2 is SYDVKM. The trim removed 6 bases at V and 9 bases at J, leaving 8 bases unmatched. The CDR3 is made up of 13 amino acids. In nucleotides, the CDR3 is TGTGCCAGCAGAATCGGACAGGGGTCCAAAGCTTTCTTT. As protein: CASRIGQGSKAFF.

This sequence joins TRBV11-2 and TRBJ2-3; 7 nucleotides match TRBD2. Germline CDR1 and CDR2: SGHAT and FQNNGV. CDR3 length: 15 amino acids. J was trimmed by 6 bases and V by 5 bases; bases with no gene match: 11. Written as DNA, the CDR3 is TGTGCCAGCAGCATCGACCCCACTAGCGCCGATACGCAGTATTTT. Residues: CASSIDPTSADTQYF.

This chain uses TRBV28 with TRBJ2-1; TRBD2 matches at 8 bases. Germline trimming cut 7 bases from V and 4 bases from J; bases unmatched to any gene: 6. CDR3 size: 14 residues. Germline loops: CDR1 MDHEN, CDR2 SYDVKM. CDR3 in amino acids: CASTSGSRYNEQFF. For the CDR3, the DNA is TGTGCCAGCACCAGCGGGAGTAGGTACAATGAGCAGTTCTTC.

CDR3 sequence reads: CASSSRLAGGGEQFF. The CDR3 DNA is TGTGCCAGCAGCTCAAGACTAGCGGGAGGGGGTGAGCAGTTCTTC. The chain carries TRBV7-9 and TRBJ2-1; 14 positions agree with TRBD2. The V gene's germline CDR1 is SEHNR and CDR2 FQNEAQ (reference sequence). The junction had 5 bases not matched to a gene; V was cut back by 4 bases and J by 9 bases. The CDR3 is 15 residues long. The complete variable domain, with remaining parts taken from reference TRBV7-9 and TRBJ2-1, reads DTGVSQNPRHKITKRGQNVTFRCDPISEHNRLYWYRQTLGQGPEFLTYFQNEAQLEKSRLLSDRFSAERPKGSFSTLEIQRTEQGDSAMYLCASSSRLAGGGEQFFGPGTRLTVL.

J is TRBJ1-5 and V is TRBV11-3; no firm D call. The CDR3 length is 13 residues. Per the germline V gene, CDR1 is SGHNT and CDR2 is YENEEA. V lost 2 bases and J 1 base, leaving 3 bases between the germline ends. The CDR3 region is CASSLSSNQPQHF. The CDR3 DNA reads as TGTGCCAGCAGCTTATCCAGCAATCAGCCCCAGCATTTT.

The rearrangement uses TRBV27 and TRBJ2-2; the D is unclear. The V gene lost 6 bases and the J gene lost 2 bases, with 4 bases spanning the gap. This CDR3 has 12 residues. Germline V lookup: CDR1 MNHEY, CDR2 SMNVEV (reference sequence). This chain's CDR3 is CASSFNTGELFF. CDR3 DNA: TGTGCCAGCAGCTTTAACACCGGGGAGCTGTTTTTT.

In its sample, this clone was seen once. The chain combines TRBV6-6 with TRBJ2-7; 8 bases match TRBD2. The CDR3 has 15 residues. J was trimmed by 2 bases and V by 7 bases; bases with no gene match: 10. Germline loops: CDR1 MNHNY, CDR2 SVGAGI (reference sequence). The CDR3 sequence is CASTETSGGTYEQYF. For the CDR3, the DNA is TGTGCCAGCACCGAAACTAGCGGAGGGACCTACGAGCAGTACTTC.

V usage is TRBV2 and J usage is TRBJ2-3; no clear D gene. CDR1 is SNHLY and CDR2 is FYNNEI in the germline V gene. The V and J ends lost 7 bases and 8 bases respectively, with 13 bases between them. The CDR3 extends over 12 amino acids. The CDR3 region has the DNA TGTGCCAGCAACGCAGAGGTCGGTACGCAGTATTTT. It translates to CASNAEVGTQYF. Full variable domain (remainder filled in from reference TRBV2 and TRBJ2-3): EPEVTQTPSHQVTQMGQEVILRCVPISNHLYFYWYRQILGQKVEFLVSFYNNEISEKSEIFDDQFSVERPDGSNFTLKIRSTKLEDSAMYFCASNAEVGTQYFGPGTRLTVL.

V is TRBV7-6 and J is TRBJ2-2, with D possibly matching TRBD2 (5 bases). The CDR3 sequence is 13 residues long. CDR1 is SGHVS, CDR2 FNYEAQ, per germline. With 7 bases removed from V and 7 bases from J, the gap between germline ends came to 13 bases. CDR3 in DNA: TGTGCCAGCATGCGGAGGTATAACGGGGAGCTGTTTTTT. The encoded protein is CASMRRYNGELFF.

The chain joins TRBV7-2 to TRBJ2-3; D may be TRBD1 (6 bases). This CDR3 spans 14 amino acids. Trimming took off 5 bases at V and 1 base at J, with 10 bases between the two ends. CDR1 is SGHTA and CDR2 is FQGNSA in the germline V gene. The DNA of the CDR3 is TGTGCCAGCAGCCGGAGGACAGGCACAGATACGCAGTATTTT. It translates to CASSRRTGTDTQYF.

The sample holds one count of this clone. The gene calls are TRBV27 and TRBJ1-1; D remains ambiguous. Between the trimmed V and J ends, which lost 6 bases and 1 base, there was a span of 12 bases. This CDR3 has 14 amino acids. Germline CDR1 is MNHEY and CDR2 is SMNVEV (reference sequence). CDR3 protein: CASRTFGENTEAFF. CDR3 DNA: TGTGCCAGCAGAACCTTTGGAGAGAACACTGAAGCTTTCTTT.

There are a few counts of this clone. This chain joins TRBV28 and TRBJ2-1, with D tentatively TRBD1 or TRBD2 (5 bases each). CDR1 and CDR2 from the germline V gene are MDHEN and SYDVKM. The CDR3 has 18 amino acids. Trimming stripped 4 bases from V and 4 bases from J, with 23 bases between. CDR3 sequence: CASSSSAPGTDGYNEQFF. CDR3 nucleotides: TGTGCCAGCAGTTCCTCAGCCCCTGGGACGGACGGATACAATGAGCAGTTCTTC.

The genes are TRBV4-1 and TRBJ1-1; D possibly corresponds to TRBD1 (5 bases). Germline V CDR1 and CDR2: MGHRA, YSYEKL. This CDR3 has 15 amino acids. Trimming shortened V by 4 bases and J by 6 bases, and 18 bases separated the two germline ends. The CDR3 nucleotides are TGCGCCAGCAGCCCACTTGGACAACTCAATCCTGAAGCTTTCTTT. Protein product: CASSPLGQLNPEAFF.

The rearrangement joins TRBV6-5 to TRBJ1-2, with TRBD1 identical over 7 bases. Germline lookup yields CDR1 MNHEY and CDR2 SVGAGI. CDR3 length equals 13 residues. V was pared by 5 bases and J by 8 bases, with 8 bases of the junction left unmatched. This CDR3 reads CASSTTGVGGYTF. The CDR3 DNA is TGTGCCAGCAGTACTACAGGGGTAGGAGGCTACACCTTC.

The chain recombines TRBV10-3 with TRBJ2-3, with TRBD2 identical over 11 bases. With 3 bases clipped from V and 4 bases from J, the junction kept 9 bases outside the gene matches. CDR3 size: 17 residues. Germline-derived CDR1 and CDR2 are ENHRY and SYGVKD. In nucleotides, the CDR3 is TGTGCCATCAGTGATCCGGCTAGCGGGAGGCGCGCAGATACGCAGTATTTT. Amino acid sequence: CAISDPASGRRADTQYF.

The V gene is TRBV6-1, the J gene TRBJ2-1; D unresolved. The V and J ends lost 5 bases and 3 bases respectively, with 11 bases between them. CDR1 and CDR2 from the germline V gene are MNHNS and SASEGT. This CDR3 has 14 residues. The CDR3 loop reads CASSIRPLYNEQFF. DNA of the CDR3: TGTGCCAGCAGTATTAGGCCCCTCTACAATGAGCAGTTCTTC.

This chain connects TRBV14 to TRBJ1-4; no clear D. Germline CDR1 SGHDN, CDR2 FVKESK. Deletions cut 3 bases from V and 2 bases from J, with 7 bases between. The CDR3 extends over 14 amino acids. The CDR3 spells CASSHGRTNEKLFF. Written as DNA, the CDR3 is TGTGCCAGCAGCCATGGCAGGACTAATGAAAAACTGTTTTTT.

This rearrangement joins TRBV5-6 to TRBJ2-7; D gene ambiguous. Trimming cost V 3 bases and J 3 bases, with 10 bases left between them. The CDR3 runs to 13 residues. CDR1 and CDR2 from the germline V gene are SGHDT and YYEEEE. Written as DNA, the CDR3 is TGTGCCAGCAGCTACCCGACGGGCTACGAGCAGTACTTC. As protein: CASSYPTGYEQYF.

This CDR3 reads CASSHGTGGNEQYF. CDR3 nucleotides: TGTGCCAGCTCACACGGGACAGGGGGTAACGAGCAGTACTTC. The gene calls are TRBV18 and TRBJ2-7; 11 bases fit TRBD1. The V gene end was trimmed by 4 bases and the J gene end by 5 bases; junction bases not matched to a gene: 4. Per germline, CDR1 KGHSH and CDR2 LQKENI. The CDR3 totals 14 residues.

The chain links TRBV7-3 to TRBJ2-2; TRBD2 might be the D (5 bases). Germline CDR1 reads SGHTA; CDR2 reads FQGTGA. Between the trimmed V and J ends, which lost 8 bases and 2 bases, there was a span of 9 bases. The CDR3 spans 13 residues. The CDR3 spells CASGSSNTGELFF. Here the CDR3 DNA reads TGTGCCAGCGGGAGTAGCAACACCGGGGAGCTGTTTTTT.

The chain links TRBV5-6 to TRBJ2-2; a possible D gene is TRBD2 (6 bases). V lost 0 bases and J lost 4, with 13 bases in between. CDR3 length equals 16 residues. CDR1 is SGHDT and CDR2 is YYEEEE in the germline V gene. The CDR3 DNA sequence: TGTGCCAGCAGCTTGGGTGTGCGGGGAACCACCGGGGAGCTGTTTTTT. This encodes CASSLGVRGTTGELFF. Full variable domain (rest looked up from reference TRBV5-6 and TRBJ2-2): DAGVTQSPTHLIKTRGQQVTLRCSPKSGHDTVSWYQQALGQGPQFIFQYYEEEERQRGNFPDRFSGHQFPNYSSELNVNALLLGDSALYLCASSLGVRGTTGELFFGEGSRLTVL.

The chain joins TRBV15 to TRBJ2-2, with 7 bases fitting TRBD1. The CDR3 length is 18 residues. Germline V gives CDR1 LNHNV, CDR2 YYDKDF (reference sequence). V lost 0 bases and J lost 2; bases outside the gene matches: 9. The CDR3 sequence: CATSRESGGSPNTGELFF. CDR3 coding DNA: TGTGCCACCAGCAGAGAATCAGGGGGTTCCCCCAACACCGGGGAGCTGTTTTTT.

Points on this clone: At one end the junction does not follow the germline gene, possibly because of a read error. The genes are TRBV7-7 and TRBJ2-1, with TRBD2 matching over 9 bases. The germline gives CDR1 SSHAT, CDR2 FNYEAQ (reference sequence). The CDR3 runs 14 residues. As DNA, the CDR3 is TGTGCTAGCAGCTTGCTAGCGGGGTCCAATGAGCAGTTCTTC. It specifies CASSLLAGSNEQFF.

The V and J genes are TRBV7-8 and TRBJ2-7; D gene ambiguous. V was clipped by 5 bases and J by 0 bases, with 14 bases between them. Germline loops: CDR1 SGHVS, CDR2 FQNEAQ. The CDR3 runs to 15 residues. DNA of the CDR3: TGTGCCAGCAGCCCCTCTCGGAGAGCCTCCTACGAGCAGTACTTC. Translating gives CASSPSRRASYEQYF.

The rearrangement joins TRBV27 to TRBJ2-1; 10 bases fit TRBD2. Germline V lookup: CDR1 MNHEY, CDR2 SMNVEV (reference sequence). The CDR3 length is 16 residues. J was trimmed by 6 bases and V by 6 bases; bases with no gene match: 11. The CDR3 DNA sequence: TGTGCCAGCAGAAACCCCGGGACTAGCGCGACCAATGAGCAGTTCTTC. This codes for CASRNPGTSATNEQFF.